This T cell receptor (beta chain) was obtained from a study of early T cells in non-severe SARS-CoV-2 infection. As for the study in general: Investigators sequenced bulk RNA drawn from unsorted whole blood, and chains remained unpaired. The study's findings and limits: Using VDJdb, the matching emphasized anti-spike CD8 responses while missing private and CD4 specificities.

This clonotype was picked up a small number of times. What it binds is unknown. The TCR library protocol was used to attach unique molecular identifiers. These identifiers were attached to individual cDNA molecules. Each CDR3 protein gets one entry after TCRdb re-called the 5' RACE reads with MiXCR. Among approximately 66,000 distinct CDR3 sequences listed, about 12% were seen once. The CDR3 loop spans 14 amino acids. CDR1 is DFQATT, CDR2 SNEGSKA, per germline (reference sequence). V was shortened by 0 bases and J by 4 bases, with 12 bases between the two germline ends. The sample was whole blood, taken at baseline. This clonotype originated in an adult who was a healthcare worker with PCR-confirmed SARS-CoV-2 infection or an uninfected control (not recorded which). The donor label of this sample is uncertain. J is TRBJ2-5 and V is TRBV20-1, with D perhaps assigned TRBD1 or TRBD2 (5 bases each). The CDR3 DNA is TGCAGTGCTAGAGATCTGACAGAGGGAGAGACCCAGTACTTC. It is translated as CSARDLTEGETQYF.